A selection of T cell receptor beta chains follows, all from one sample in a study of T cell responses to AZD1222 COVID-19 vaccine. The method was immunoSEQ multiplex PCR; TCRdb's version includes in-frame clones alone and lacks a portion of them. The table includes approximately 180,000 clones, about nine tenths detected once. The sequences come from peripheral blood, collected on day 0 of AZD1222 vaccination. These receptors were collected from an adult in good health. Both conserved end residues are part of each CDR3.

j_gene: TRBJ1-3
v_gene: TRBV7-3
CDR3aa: CASSLSAQPGNTIYF

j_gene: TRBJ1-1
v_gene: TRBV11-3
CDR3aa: CASSPTHTVPEAFF

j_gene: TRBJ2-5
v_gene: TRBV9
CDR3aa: CASSVTPSVETQYF

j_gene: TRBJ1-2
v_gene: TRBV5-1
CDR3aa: CASSLATQGNGYTF

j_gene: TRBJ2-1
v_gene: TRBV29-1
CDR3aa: CSVAVHLRSSYNEQFF

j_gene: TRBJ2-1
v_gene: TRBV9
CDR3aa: CASSVYRGEQFF

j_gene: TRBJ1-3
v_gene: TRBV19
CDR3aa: CASSMGTGARGNTIYF

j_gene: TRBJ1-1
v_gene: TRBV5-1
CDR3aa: CASSYDGVNTEAFF

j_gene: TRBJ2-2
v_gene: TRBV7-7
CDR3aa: CASSFMPLAGTNTGELFF

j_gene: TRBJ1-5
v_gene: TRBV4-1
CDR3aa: CASSRDKDSNQPQHF

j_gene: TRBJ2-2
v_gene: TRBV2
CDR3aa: CASSAGTGSMGELFF

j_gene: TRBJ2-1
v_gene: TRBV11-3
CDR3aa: CASSLQGDEQFF

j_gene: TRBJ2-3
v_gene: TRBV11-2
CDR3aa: CASSYPRTGVSTDTQYF

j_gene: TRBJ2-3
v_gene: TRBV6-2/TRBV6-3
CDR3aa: CASSYSNIGTSGGESTDTQYF

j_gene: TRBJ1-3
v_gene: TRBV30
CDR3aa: CARRTRGGNTIYF

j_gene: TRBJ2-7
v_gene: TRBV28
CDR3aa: CASRGGDPYEQYF

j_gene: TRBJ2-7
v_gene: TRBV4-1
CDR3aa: CASSQGSGGHSYEQYF

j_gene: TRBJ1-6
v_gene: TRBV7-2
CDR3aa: CASSLRGQPLHF

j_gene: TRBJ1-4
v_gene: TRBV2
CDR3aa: CASSEGQTKEKLFF

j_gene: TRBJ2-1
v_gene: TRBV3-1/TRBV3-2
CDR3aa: CASSQVGAYEQFF

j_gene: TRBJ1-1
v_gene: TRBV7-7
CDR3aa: CASSRLDRGLLNTEAFF

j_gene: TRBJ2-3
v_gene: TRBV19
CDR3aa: CASNQGGNTDTQYF

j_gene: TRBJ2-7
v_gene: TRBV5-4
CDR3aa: CASSLAGTLSYEQYF

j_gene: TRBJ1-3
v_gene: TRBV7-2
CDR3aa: CASSTGPSGPRTIYF

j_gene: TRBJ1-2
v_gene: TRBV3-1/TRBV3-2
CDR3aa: CASSSGQGALGYTF

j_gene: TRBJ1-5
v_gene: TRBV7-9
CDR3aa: CASSSSSGQPQHF

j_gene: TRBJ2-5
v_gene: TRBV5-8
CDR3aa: CASSLGGAGGETQYF

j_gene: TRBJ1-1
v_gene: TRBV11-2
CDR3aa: CASSSIRTGENTEAFF

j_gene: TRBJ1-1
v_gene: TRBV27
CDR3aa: CASSLGSPGNTEAFF

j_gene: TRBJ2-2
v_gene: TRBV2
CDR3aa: CASSEAGVGGTGELFF

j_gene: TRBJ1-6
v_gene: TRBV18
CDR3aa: CASSPLGQDNSPLHF

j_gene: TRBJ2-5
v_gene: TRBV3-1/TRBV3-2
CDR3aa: CASSQGETSGVKETQYF

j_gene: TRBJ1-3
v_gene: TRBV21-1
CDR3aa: CASSKVFRDAGLQDGNTIYF

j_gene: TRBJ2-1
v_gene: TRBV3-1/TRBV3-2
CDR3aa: CASSQMPPQSSYNEQFF

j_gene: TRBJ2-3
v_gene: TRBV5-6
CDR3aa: CASSLNRDRAPDTQYF

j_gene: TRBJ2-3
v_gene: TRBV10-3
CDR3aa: CAIRGTSTDTQYF

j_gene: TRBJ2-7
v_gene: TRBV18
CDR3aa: CASSPGASSYEQYF

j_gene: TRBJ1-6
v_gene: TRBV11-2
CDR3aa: CASSLGSGRHNSPLHF

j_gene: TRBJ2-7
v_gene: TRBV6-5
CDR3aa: CASSYSRRPYEQYF

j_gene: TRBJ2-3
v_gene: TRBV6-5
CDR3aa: CASSYLGSTDTQYF